The 12 T cell receptor beta chains below come from one sample, sequenced in a study of OX40 agonist ivuxolimab in advanced cancers. TCRdb's table, derived via immunoSEQ multiplex PCR, lists solely in-frame clones and lacks some. This table holds tens of thousands of clones, approximately 84% found once. Sequencing was performed on CD4+ or CD8+ T cells sorted from blood, taken in a trial of the OX40 agonist ivuxolimab. These receptors came from an adult with an advanced solid tumor such as melanoma, head and neck, liver or kidney cancer.

This chain joins TRBV29-1 and TRBJ1-5; no firm D call. The CDR3 spans 12 residues. Between the trimmed V and J ends, which lost 4 bases and 5 bases, there was a span of 9 bases. Germline values: CDR1 SQVTM, CDR2 ANQGSEA. CDR3 in DNA: TGCAGCGTTGGGTTCAGAGATCAGCCCCAGCATTTT. Its translation: CSVGFRDQPQHF. Variable domain in full (rest from reference TRBV29-1 and TRBJ1-5): SAVISQKPSRDICQRGTSLTIQCQVDSQVTMMFWYRQQPGQSLTLIATANQGSEATYESGFVIDKFPISRPNLTFSTLTVSNMSPEDSSIYLCSVGFRDQPQHFGDGTRLSIL.

The chain combines TRBV19 with TRBJ2-5; D uncertain. Trimming left V 5 bases short and J 2 bases short, with 9 bases between. The CDR3 covers 13 residues. Germline assignment: CDR1 LNHDA and CDR2 SQIVND (reference sequence). The CDR3 DNA reads TGTGCCAGTAGTCTCAGCGCACAAGAGACCCAGTACTTC. Encoded protein: CASSLSAQETQYF.

This clone has a single count. The chain is built from TRBV5-6 and TRBJ2-7, with TRBD2 as a possible D gene (6 bases). The germline V gene has CDR1 SGHDT and CDR2 YYEEEE. The V end lost 5 bases, the J end lost 3 bases, and 24 bases lay between the germline ends. The CDR3 sequence is 17 residues long. CDR3 DNA: TGTGCCAGCAGGAGAGCAGCGGGCGGCTTTCCGAACTACGAGCAGTACTTC. Translating it yields CASRRAAGGFPNYEQYF.

The CDR3 sequence is CASSGFFQGVNSPLHF. CDR3 DNA: TGTGCCAGCAGTGGTTTTTTCCAGGGGGTTAATTCACCCCTCCACTTT. The genes are TRBV7-2 and TRBJ1-6; TRBD1 agrees at 7 bases. Germline V gives CDR1 SGHTA, CDR2 FQGNSA. This CDR3 spans 16 amino acids. Trimming cost V 6 bases and J 6 bases; bases outside gene matches: 11.

The rearrangement links TRBV10-1 to TRBJ2-1; TRBD2 aligns across 16 bases. The CDR3 has 17 amino acids. CDR1 WNHNN and CDR2 SYGVQD come from the germline V gene (reference sequence). J lost 8 bases, V lost 5 bases, and 9 bases had no gene match. The CDR3 here is CASSSQGLAGGPDEQFF. As DNA, the CDR3 is TGCGCCAGCAGTAGTCAGGGACTAGCGGGAGGGCCAGATGAGCAGTTCTTC.

The CDR3 sequence: CASSRDRGLPDTQYF. CDR3 DNA sequence: TGTGCCAGCAGCCGGGACAGGGGGCTCCCAGATACGCAGTATTTT. The V call is TRBV28, the J call TRBJ2-3, with 12 bases that match TRBD1. CDR3 length: 15 residues. V was clipped by 6 bases and J by 4 bases; unmatched bases: 5. CDR1 and CDR2 from the germline V gene are MDHEN and SYDVKM.

Remarks on this clone: The same CDR3 can be traced to other DNA sequences in this sample. V usage is TRBV6-5 and J usage is TRBJ1-1; D is uncertain. This CDR3 spans 13 amino acids. The V end was cut by 3 bases, the J end by 0 bases, with 5 bases between. CDR1 is MNHEY, CDR2 SVGAGI, per germline. DNA of the CDR3: TGTGCCAGCAGTTATCGAGTGAACACTGAAGCTTTCTTT. This codes for CASSYRVNTEAFF.

The chain carries TRBV4-1 and TRBJ1-2; TRBD1 agrees at 9 bases. Germline CDR1 reads MGHRA; CDR2 reads YSYEKL. The CDR3 length is 15 residues. V lost 4 bases to trimming and J lost 6 bases; unmatched junction nucleotides: 9. Here the CDR3 DNA reads TGCGCCAGCAGCCGGCCTCAACAGGGGGCGGATGGCTACACCTTC. Its translation: CASSRPQQGADGYTF.

V is TRBV5-1 and J is TRBJ1-1; no firm D call. Trimming removed 7 bases at V and 3 bases at J, with 13 bases between. Germline loops: CDR1 SGHRS, CDR2 YFSETQ. The CDR3 loop spans 13 amino acids. The CDR3 sequence: CASRREEYTEAFF. The CDR3 DNA is TGCGCCAGCCGGCGGGAGGAGTACACTGAAGCTTTCTTT.

This rearrangement joins TRBV4-3 to TRBJ2-2, with TRBD2 as a possible D gene (5 bases). Germline V gene lookup returns CDR1 LGHNA and CDR2 YSLEER. The CDR3 consists of 16 residues. V lost 1 base, J lost 2 bases, and 11 bases lay in between. The CDR3 reads CASSQGGPDNTGELFF. DNA for the CDR3: TGCGCCAGCAGCCAAGGAGGGCCCGACAACACCGGGGAGCTGTTTTTT.

The rearrangement joins TRBV2 to TRBJ2-5; no definite D call. The V gene lost 5 bases and the J gene lost 1 base, with 11 bases spanning the gap. From germline, CDR1 is SNHLY and CDR2 FYNNEI. The CDR3 runs 14 residues. The CDR3 here is CASSRSYSQETQYF. The CDR3 DNA is TGTGCCAGCAGTCGCTCGTACTCCCAAGAGACCCAGTACTTC.

The chain recombines TRBV6-1 with TRBJ2-7, with D tentatively TRBD2 (6 bases). This CDR3 spans 12 amino acids. The germline V gene has CDR1 MNHNS and CDR2 SASEGT. V lost 4 bases, J lost 2 bases, and 6 bases lay in between. The DNA for the CDR3 is TGTGCCAGCAGTGGGGAGGCCTACGAGCAGTACTTC. Translated: CASSGEAYEQYF.